This T cell receptor (beta chain) was sequenced in a study of shared clonotypes between healthy human individuals. Study findings and constraints: Generally, naive subsets came out with larger estimated richness than memory subsets.

Profiled with immunoSEQ multiplex PCR; TCRdb holds only in-frame clones, not every one. The data contain 500,000 or so clones, 90% to 96% of them seen just once; the ten biggest clones take up about 0.06%. V lost 6 bases, J lost 4 bases, and 11 bases lay in between. From germline, CDR1 is MDHEN and CDR2 SYDVKM. The CDR3 spans 13 residues. Details on this clone: The antigen remains unidentified.

The chain links TRBV28 to TRBJ2-3; D is ambiguous. Sequenced input: naive CD4+ T cells sorted from blood. Subset described: CD45RA+ positively selected. This clonotype originated in a woman aged 30 to 39 in good health. CDR3 DNA sequence: TGTGCCAGCAGCTCCCAGACCCCAGATACGCAGTATTTT. This codes for CASSSQTPDTQYF.